This passage covers 26 T cell receptor beta chains from one sample sequenced in a study of cytomegalovirus exposure and HLA in healthy donors. PCR primers comprised 60 Vbeta and 13 Jbeta primers. Produced via immunoSEQ multiplex PCR; TCRdb's table is partial and in-frame only. In the table there are roughly 200,000 clones, approximately 79% of which are singletons. Sequencing was carried out using PBMCs. The receptors were sampled from a girl aged 5-17 years in good health and CMV-seropositive.

V gene TRBV10-3 combines with J gene TRBJ2-1; maybe TRBD1 (5 bases). The CDR3 loop spans 13 amino acids. Germline loops: CDR1 ENHRY, CDR2 SYGVKD. Trimming pared 8 bases from V and 5 bases from J, leaving 13 bases between. The CDR3 nucleotides read TGTGCCATCGGCTTGGACACCCACAATGAGCAGTTCTTC. Translation: CAIGLDTHNEQFF.

This rearrangement joins TRBV11-2 to TRBJ1-6; 7 bases match TRBD1. V trimming: 1 base; J trimming: 10 bases; junction bases outside the gene matches: 4. There are 14 residues in the CDR3. The germline gives CDR1 SGHAT, CDR2 FQNNGV. CDR3 DNA: TGTGCCAGCAGCTTAGGACAGGGAGGCTCACCCCTCCACTTT. Translating gives CASSLGQGGSPLHF.

The V call is TRBV5-6, the J call TRBJ2-5, with a tentative D call TRBD2 (5 bases). Trimming left V 1 base short and J 2 bases short, with 9 bases between. The germline CDR1 and CDR2 sequences are SGHDT and YYEEEE. This CDR3 is built from 14 residues. In nucleotides, the CDR3 is TGTGCCAGCAGCTTGCCTAGCAATCAAGAGACCCAGTACTTC. Translating it yields CASSLPSNQETQYF.

This clone was seen a handful of times. This chain links TRBV7-2 with TRBJ1-2; 9 nucleotides agree with TRBD1. Per the germline V gene, CDR1 is SGHTA and CDR2 is FQGNSA. This CDR3 spans 14 amino acids. Unmatched junction bases numbered 7, after V lost 5 bases and J lost 6 bases. DNA of the CDR3: TGTGCCAGCAGCCCCCGGGACAGGGCCCATGGCTACACCTTC. Its translation: CASSPRDRAHGYTF.

V usage is TRBV6-1 and J usage is TRBJ1-4; D not certain. The germline CDR1 and CDR2 sequences are MNHNS and SASEGT. The V end was cut by 1 base, the J end by 5 bases, with 5 bases between. The CDR3 has 13 amino acids. The CDR3 nucleotides read TGTGCCAGCAGTGAAGACAAAAATGAAAAACTGTTTTTT. This translates into CASSEDKNEKLFF.

A few counts support this clone. The chain couples TRBV9 to TRBJ1-5; D uncertain. Germline V lookup: CDR1 SGDLS, CDR2 YYNGEE. V lost 0 bases to trimming and J lost 6 bases, with 7 bases between them. The CDR3 is 13 residues long. The CDR3 loop is CASSVGLSQPQHF. The CDR3 DNA reads TGTGCCAGCAGCGTAGGCCTAAGTCAGCCCCAGCATTTT.

This clone was detected once. The chain carries TRBV28 and TRBJ2-1; weak D call: TRBD2 (5 bases). The CDR3 covers 15 residues. Germline V gene data show CDR1 as MDHEN and CDR2 as SYDVKM. Trimming removed 8 bases from V and 10 bases from J, with 24 bases in between. The DNA of the CDR3 is TGTGCCAGCCGGGAAGAAAACGGGGAGTCCACCGAGCAGTTCTTC. Translating gives CASREENGESTEQFF.

The V gene is TRBV6-5, the J gene TRBJ1-1; D may be TRBD1 (6 bases). The CDR3 is made up of 13 amino acids. Germline lookup yields CDR1 MNHEY and CDR2 SVGAGI. Trimming took 7 bases from V and 0 from J, leaving 9 bases between them. This CDR3 is CASTTGMNTEAFF. The DNA of the CDR3 is TGTGCCAGCACGACAGGAATGAACACTGAAGCTTTCTTT.

The J gene is TRBJ2-4, the V gene TRBV7-2; no clear D. V was cut by 5 bases and J by 0 bases, with 11 bases left in between. CDR1 and CDR2 (germline): SGHTA, FQGNSA. This CDR3 comprises 15 residues. CDR3 sequence reads: CASSLRVQAKNIQYF. The CDR3 nucleotides are TGTGCCAGCAGCCTCCGAGTCCAAGCCAAAAACATTCAGTACTTC.

V usage is TRBV5-5 and J usage is TRBJ1-6; 7 nucleotides line up with TRBD1. Germline V gene data show CDR1 as SGHKS and CDR2 as YYEKEE (reference sequence). The CDR3 is made up of 16 amino acids. After removal of 2 bases from V and 3 bases from J, the junction contained 5 bases not matched to a gene. CDR3 sequence (DNA): TGTGCCAGCAGCTTTGGACAGGACATCTATAATTCACCCCTCCACTTT. Amino acid sequence: CASSFGQDIYNSPLHF.

This chain joins TRBV7-2 and TRBJ1-4, with D possibly TRBD1 on 6 matching bases. The CDR3 covers 17 residues. V lost 1 base to trimming and J lost 5 bases, with 17 bases between them. Germline CDR1 and CDR2: SGHTA and FQGNSA. The CDR3 region is CASSLERGKGVNEKLFF. Here the CDR3 DNA reads TGTGCCAGCAGCTTAGAGAGGGGGAAAGGGGTGAATGAAAAACTGTTTTTT.

This sequence joins TRBV28 and TRBJ1-2, with D perhaps TRBD1 (5 bases). Trimming stripped 5 bases from V and 5 bases from J, with 12 bases between. This CDR3 has 13 amino acids. Germline values: CDR1 MDHEN, CDR2 SYDVKM. The CDR3 sequence: CASSPPSGYGYTF. Here the CDR3 DNA reads TGTGCCAGCAGTCCCCCGTCAGGGTATGGCTACACCTTC.

This clone was counted only a few times. The V call is TRBV6-6, the J call TRBJ2-1, with a tentative D call TRBD1 (6 bases). Per the germline V gene, CDR1 is MNHNY and CDR2 is SVGAGI (reference sequence). V was shortened by 6 bases and J by 0 bases, with 9 bases between the two germline ends. The CDR3 contains 14 residues. The CDR3 sequence is CASREQGSYNEQFF. The CDR3 DNA is TGTGCCAGCAGAGAACAGGGCTCCTACAATGAGCAGTTCTTC.

The CDR3 DNA sequence: TGTGCCAGCAGTTACCTACAGGGGGACTATGGCTACACCTTC. Translating gives CASSYLQGDYGYTF. The rearrangement links TRBV6-5 to TRBJ1-2; 8 positions agree with TRBD1. Trimming took 2 bases from V and 3 from J; bases not matched to a gene: 2. The germline V gene encodes CDR1 MNHEY and CDR2 SVGAGI. The CDR3 is 14 residues long.

The rearrangement joins TRBV15 to TRBJ2-1, with D possibly TRBD1 on 5 matching bases. Germline-derived CDR1 and CDR2 are LNHNV and YYDKDF (reference sequence). This CDR3 comprises 15 residues. With 1 base removed from V and 2 bases from J, the gap between germline ends came to 9 bases. The CDR3 spells CATSRGAGTYNEQFF. The CDR3 coding sequence is TGTGCCACCAGCAGAGGGGCAGGGACCTACAATGAGCAGTTCTTC.

The gene calls are TRBV9 and TRBJ2-2, with D possibly matching TRBD1 (6 bases). The CDR3 extends over 19 amino acids. V was clipped by 4 bases and J by 0 bases, with 22 bases between them. Germline assignment: CDR1 SGDLS and CDR2 YYNGEE. The CDR3 DNA follows: TGTGCCAGCAGCCCGCACCATCGGACAGAAAACTCGAACACCGGGGAGCTGTTTTTT. Translated: CASSPHHRTENSNTGELFF.

The rearrangement uses TRBV19 and TRBJ2-2; 9 bases match TRBD1. The germline gives CDR1 LNHDA, CDR2 SQIVND (reference sequence). V shed 7 bases and J 3 bases; nucleotides not matched to a gene: 6. The CDR3 loop spans 15 amino acids. The CDR3 spells CASTHRGRDTGELFF. The CDR3 region has the DNA TGTGCCAGTACCCACAGGGGGCGGGACACCGGGGAGCTGTTTTTT.

The V call is TRBV6-1, the J call TRBJ1-2; 7 nucleotides agree with TRBD1. The CDR3 totals 13 residues. The V and J ends lost 6 bases and 5 bases, in that order; junction bases with no gene match: 6. Germline V gene data show CDR1 as MNHNS and CDR2 as SASEGT. Written as DNA, the CDR3 is TGTGCCAGCAGGGTGGGACAGACATATGGCTACACCTTC. It encodes CASRVGQTYGYTF.

This clone is a singleton in its sample. The chain is built from TRBV5-8 and TRBJ1-2; D ambiguous. V lost 1 base and J 6 bases, leaving 10 bases between the germline ends. Germline V gene sequence: CDR1 SGHTS, CDR2 YDEGEE. CDR3 size: 13 residues. The CDR3 DNA reads as TGTGCCAGCAGCTTGCGGGGTTCTGATGGCTACACCTTC. It codes for CASSLRGSDGYTF. Drawing the rest from reference TRBV5-8 and TRBJ1-2, the complete variable domain is EAGVTQSPTHLIKTRGQQATLRCSPISGHTSVYWYQQALGLGLQFLLWYDEGEERNRGNFPPRFSGRQFPNYSSELNVNALELEDSALYLCASSLRGSDGYTFGSGTRLTVV.

This chain joins TRBV4-3 and TRBJ2-1; a weak D match, TRBD1 (7 bases). CDR3 length equals 16 residues. Germline assignment: CDR1 LGHNA and CDR2 YSLEER. V was clipped by 3 bases and J by 0 bases, with 12 bases between them. The CDR3 nucleotides read TGCGCCAGCAGCCAGCGGGACAGTAGCTCCTACAATGAGCAGTTCTTC. This gives the protein CASSQRDSSSYNEQFF.

The chain is built from TRBV11-2 and TRBJ1-6; 9 bases map to TRBD1. The CDR3 contains 16 residues. Losses at the gene ends were 0 bases for V and 9 bases for J; bases not matched to a gene: 6. Germline V gene lookup returns CDR1 SGHAT and CDR2 FQNNGV. Here the CDR3 reads CASSLEGQGLFSPLHF. Written as DNA, the CDR3 is TGTGCCAGCAGCTTAGAAGGACAGGGGTTGTTTTCACCCCTCCACTTT.

This sequence joins TRBV7-2 and TRBJ2-7; 10 bases fit TRBD1. Germline loops: CDR1 SGHTA, CDR2 FQGNSA. The CDR3 loop spans 15 amino acids. V gave up 1 base and J gave up 0 bases; unmatched junction bases: 0. In nucleotides, the CDR3 is TGTGCCAGCAGCTTAGGGACAGGGGGCTCCTACGAGCAGTACTTC. This sequence encodes CASSLGTGGSYEQYF.

The chain employs TRBV11-2 and TRBJ2-3; 7 bases match TRBD2. After removal of 1 base from V and 4 bases from J, the junction contained 11 bases not matched to a gene. Germline V lookup: CDR1 SGHAT, CDR2 FQNNGV. The CDR3 has 17 amino acids. The CDR3 here is CASSLGGGWGEADTQYF. The CDR3 DNA reads as TGTGCCAGCAGCTTAGGGGGGGGATGGGGCGAGGCAGATACGCAGTATTTT.

The J gene is TRBJ2-7, the V gene TRBV10-3; TRBD2 matches 9 bases. V lost 8 bases and J lost 1; bases outside the gene matches: 9. Germline CDR1 ENHRY, CDR2 SYGVKD. There are 15 residues in the CDR3. CDR3 DNA: TGTGCCATCTTCGGCGGGGGGGCTTTGTCCTACGAGCAGTACTTC. It is translated as CAIFGGGALSYEQYF.

This chain uses TRBV5-4 with TRBJ2-7; 10 positions match TRBD1. Unmatched junction bases numbered 11, after V lost 4 bases and J lost 7 bases. Germline V gene sequence: CDR1 SGHNT, CDR2 YYREEE (reference sequence). This CDR3 has 15 residues. DNA for the CDR3: TGTGCCAGCAGCCCGGGACAGGGGCTCTGGGTTGAGCAGTACTTC. Protein sequence: CASSPGQGLWVEQYF.

This rearrangement joins TRBV7-8 to TRBJ2-7; a possible D gene is TRBD2 (5 bases). This CDR3 spans 16 amino acids. Germline values: CDR1 SGHVS, CDR2 FQNEAQ. V lost 2 bases, J lost 4 bases, and 18 bases lay in between. Written as DNA, the CDR3 is TGTGCCAGCAGCTTATCGCGGGCCCAGGAAGGGTACGAGCAGTACTTC. It specifies CASSLSRAQEGYEQYF.